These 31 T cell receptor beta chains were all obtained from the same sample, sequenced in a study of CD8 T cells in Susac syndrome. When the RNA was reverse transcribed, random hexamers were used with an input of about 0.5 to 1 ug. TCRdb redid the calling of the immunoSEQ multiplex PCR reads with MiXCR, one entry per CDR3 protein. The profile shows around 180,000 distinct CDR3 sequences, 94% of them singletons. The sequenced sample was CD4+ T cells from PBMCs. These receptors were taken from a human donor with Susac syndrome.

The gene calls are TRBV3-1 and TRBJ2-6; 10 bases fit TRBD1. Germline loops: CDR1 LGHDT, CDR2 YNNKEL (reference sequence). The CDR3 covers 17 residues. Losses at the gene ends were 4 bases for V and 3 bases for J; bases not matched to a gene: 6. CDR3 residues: CASSRGQGGRGANVLTF. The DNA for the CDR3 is TGTGCCAGCAGCCGCGGACAGGGGGGCCGTGGGGCCAACGTCCTGACTTTC.

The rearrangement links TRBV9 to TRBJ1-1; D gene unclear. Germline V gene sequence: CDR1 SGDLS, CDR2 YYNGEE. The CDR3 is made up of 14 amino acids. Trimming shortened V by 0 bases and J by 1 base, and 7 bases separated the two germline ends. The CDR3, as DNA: TGTGCCAGCAGCGTAGGGACGGCGAACACTGAAGCTTTCTTT. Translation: CASSVGTANTEAFF.

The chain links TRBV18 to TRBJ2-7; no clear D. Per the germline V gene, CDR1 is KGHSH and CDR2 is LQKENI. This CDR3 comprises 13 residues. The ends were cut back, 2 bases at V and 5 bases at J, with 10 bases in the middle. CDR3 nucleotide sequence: TGTGCCAGCTCACCATCCAGAGAAGACGAGCAGTACTTC. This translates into CASSPSREDEQYF.

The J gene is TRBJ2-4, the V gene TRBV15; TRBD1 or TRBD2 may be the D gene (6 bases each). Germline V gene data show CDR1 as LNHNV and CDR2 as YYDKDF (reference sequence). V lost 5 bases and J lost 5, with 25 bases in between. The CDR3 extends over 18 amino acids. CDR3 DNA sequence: TGTGCCACCAGCCTACCCCGGGGGCGGGCCGCCTTCCAAAACATTCAGTACTTC. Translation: CATSLPRGRAAFQNIQYF.

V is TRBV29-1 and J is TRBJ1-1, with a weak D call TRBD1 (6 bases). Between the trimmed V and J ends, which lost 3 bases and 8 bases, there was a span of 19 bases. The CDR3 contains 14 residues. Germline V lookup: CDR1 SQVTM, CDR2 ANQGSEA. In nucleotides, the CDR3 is TGCAGCGTTGATACGGGACACGGAAGGGGAGAAGCTTTCTTT. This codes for CSVDTGHGRGEAFF.

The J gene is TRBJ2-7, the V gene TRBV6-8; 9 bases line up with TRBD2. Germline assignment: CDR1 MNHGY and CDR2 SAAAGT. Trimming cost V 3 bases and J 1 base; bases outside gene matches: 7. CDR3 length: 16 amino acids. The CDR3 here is CASSYPSLAGSYEQYF. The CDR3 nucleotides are TGTGCCAGCAGTTATCCGAGCCTAGCGGGGTCCTACGAGCAGTACTTC.

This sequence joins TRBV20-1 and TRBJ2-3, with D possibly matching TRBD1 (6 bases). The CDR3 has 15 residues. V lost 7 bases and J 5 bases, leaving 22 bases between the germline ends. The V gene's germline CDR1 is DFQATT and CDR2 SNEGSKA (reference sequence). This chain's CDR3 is CSVPRTDRRGDTQYF. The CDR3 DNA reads TGCAGTGTCCCCAGGACAGACCGACGGGGAGATACGCAGTATTTT.

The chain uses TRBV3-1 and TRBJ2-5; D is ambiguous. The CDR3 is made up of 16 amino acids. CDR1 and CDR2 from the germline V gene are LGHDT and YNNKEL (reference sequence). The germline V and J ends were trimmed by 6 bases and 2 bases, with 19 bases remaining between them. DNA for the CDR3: TGTGCCAGCAGTCAGGCGGTATGGGCTGGACAAGAGACCCAGTACTTC. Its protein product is CASSQAVWAGQETQYF.

This CDR3 is CASSQGLAGSGYNEQFF. CDR3 sequence (DNA): TGCGCCAGCAGCCAGGGACTAGCGGGGAGTGGGTACAATGAGCAGTTCTTC. The rearrangement uses TRBV5-1 and TRBJ2-1; 13 bases agree with TRBD2. CDR1 is SGHRS and CDR2 is YFSETQ in the germline V gene. V was clipped by 4 bases and J by 4 bases; unmatched bases: 8. The CDR3 length is 17 residues.

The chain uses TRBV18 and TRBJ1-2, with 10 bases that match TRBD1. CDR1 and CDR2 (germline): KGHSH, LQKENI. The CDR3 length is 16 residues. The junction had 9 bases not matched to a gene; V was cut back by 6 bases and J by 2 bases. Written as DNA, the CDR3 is TGTGCCAGCTCCAATATCGGGACAGGGGAGAACTATGGCTACACCTTC. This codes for CASSNIGTGENYGYTF. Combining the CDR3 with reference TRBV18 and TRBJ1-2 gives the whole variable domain NAGVMQNPRHLVRRRGQEARLRCSPMKGHSHVYWYRQLPEEGLKFMVYLQKENIIDESGMPKERFSAEFPKEGPSILRIQQVVRGDSAAYFCASSNIGTGENYGYTFGSGTRLTVV.

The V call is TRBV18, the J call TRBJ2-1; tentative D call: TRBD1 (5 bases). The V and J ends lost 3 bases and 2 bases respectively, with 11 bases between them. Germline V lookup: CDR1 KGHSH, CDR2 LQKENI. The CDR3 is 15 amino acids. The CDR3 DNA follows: TGTGCCAGCTCACCCGGACACGGACCCTACAATGAGCAGTTCTTC. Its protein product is CASSPGHGPYNEQFF.

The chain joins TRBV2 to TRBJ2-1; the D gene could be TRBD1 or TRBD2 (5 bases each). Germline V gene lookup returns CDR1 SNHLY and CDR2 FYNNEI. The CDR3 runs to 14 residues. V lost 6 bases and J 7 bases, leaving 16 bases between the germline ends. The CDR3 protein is CASRWDGNLNEQFF. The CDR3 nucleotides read TGTGCCAGCAGATGGGACGGAAACTTAAATGAGCAGTTCTTC.

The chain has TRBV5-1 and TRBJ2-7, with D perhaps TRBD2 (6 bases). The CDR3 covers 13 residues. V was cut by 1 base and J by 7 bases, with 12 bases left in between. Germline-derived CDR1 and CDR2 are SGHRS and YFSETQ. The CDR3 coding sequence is TGCGCCAGCAGCTTGACAAGTGGGGGGGAGCAGTACTTC. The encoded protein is CASSLTSGGEQYF.

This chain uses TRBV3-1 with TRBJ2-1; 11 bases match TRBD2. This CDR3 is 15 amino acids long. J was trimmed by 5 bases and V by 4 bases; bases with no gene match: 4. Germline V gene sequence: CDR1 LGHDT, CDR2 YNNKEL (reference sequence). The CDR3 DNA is TGTGCCAGCAGCCCCCCGGGACTAGCGGACAATGAGCAGTTCTTC. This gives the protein CASSPPGLADNEQFF.

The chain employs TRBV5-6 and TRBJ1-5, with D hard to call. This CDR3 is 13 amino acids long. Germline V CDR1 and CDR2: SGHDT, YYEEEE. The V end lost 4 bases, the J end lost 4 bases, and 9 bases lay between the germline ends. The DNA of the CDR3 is TGTGCCAGCAGCACGTCGAGTAATCAGCCCCAGCATTTT. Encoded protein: CASSTSSNQPQHF. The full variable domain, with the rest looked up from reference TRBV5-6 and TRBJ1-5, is DAGVTQSPTHLIKTRGQQVTLRCSPKSGHDTVSWYQQALGQGPQFIFQYYEEEERQRGNFPDRFSGHQFPNYSSELNVNALLLGDSALYLCASSTSSNQPQHFGDGTRLSIL.

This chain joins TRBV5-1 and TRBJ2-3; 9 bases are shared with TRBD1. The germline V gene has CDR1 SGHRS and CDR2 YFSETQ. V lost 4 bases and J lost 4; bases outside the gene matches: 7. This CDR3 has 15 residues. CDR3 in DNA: TGCGCCAGCAGCGCCCGGGACAGGGACGCAGATACGCAGTATTTT. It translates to CASSARDRDADTQYF.

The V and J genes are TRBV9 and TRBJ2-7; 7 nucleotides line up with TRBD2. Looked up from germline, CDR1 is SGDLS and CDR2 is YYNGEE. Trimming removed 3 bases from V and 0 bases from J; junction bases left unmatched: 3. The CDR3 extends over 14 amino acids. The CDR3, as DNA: TGTGCCAGCAGCGCCGCGGGGGACTCCTACGAGCAGTACTTC. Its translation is CASSAAGDSYEQYF.

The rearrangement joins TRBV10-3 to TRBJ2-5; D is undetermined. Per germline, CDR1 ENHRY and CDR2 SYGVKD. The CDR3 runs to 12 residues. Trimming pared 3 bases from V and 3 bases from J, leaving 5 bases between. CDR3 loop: CAISEQEETQYF. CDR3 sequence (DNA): TGTGCCATCAGTGAACAAGAAGAGACCCAGTACTTC.

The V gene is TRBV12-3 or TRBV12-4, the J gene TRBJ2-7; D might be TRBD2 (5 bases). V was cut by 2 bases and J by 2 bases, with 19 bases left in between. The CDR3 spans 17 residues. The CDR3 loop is CASSLRRKAEAPYEQYF. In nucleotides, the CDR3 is TGTGCCAGCAGTTTAAGGAGGAAGGCGGAGGCCCCCTACGAGCAGTACTTC.

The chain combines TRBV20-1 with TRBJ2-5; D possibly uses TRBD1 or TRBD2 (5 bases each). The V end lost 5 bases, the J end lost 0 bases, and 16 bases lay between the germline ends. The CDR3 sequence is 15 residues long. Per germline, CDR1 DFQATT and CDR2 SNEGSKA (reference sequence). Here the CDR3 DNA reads TGCAGTGCTGGAACGGGACCGAACAACCAAGAGACCCAGTACTTC. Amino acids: CSAGTGPNNQETQYF.

CDR3 amino acids: CASKRLSTDTQYF. The CDR3 DNA reads TGTGCCAGCAAACGGCTGAGCACAGATACGCAGTATTTT. V gene TRBV7-2 combines with J gene TRBJ2-3, with unresolved D. With 7 bases removed from V and 0 bases from J, the gap between germline ends came to 8 bases. CDR1 is SGHTA and CDR2 is FQGNSA in the germline V gene. This CDR3 contains 13 residues. Full variable domain (missing parts from reference TRBV7-2 and TRBJ2-3): GAGVSQSPSNKVTEKGKDVELRCDPISGHTALYWYRQSLGQGLEFLIYFQGNSAPDKSGLPSDRFSAERTGGSVSTLTIQRTQQEDSAVYLCASKRLSTDTQYFGPGTRLTVL.

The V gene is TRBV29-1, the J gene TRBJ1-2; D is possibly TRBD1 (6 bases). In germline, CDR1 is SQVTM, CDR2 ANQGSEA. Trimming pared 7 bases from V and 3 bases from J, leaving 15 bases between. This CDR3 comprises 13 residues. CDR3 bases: TGCAGCGCTTTCTCAGGGGCGGACTATGGCTACACCTTC. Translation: CSAFSGADYGYTF.

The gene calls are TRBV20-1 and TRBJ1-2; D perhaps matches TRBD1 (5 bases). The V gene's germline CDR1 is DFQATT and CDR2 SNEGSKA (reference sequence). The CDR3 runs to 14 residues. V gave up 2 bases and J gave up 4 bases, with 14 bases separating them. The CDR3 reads CSARQGGGIYGYTF. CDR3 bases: TGCAGTGCTAGACAGGGAGGAGGTATCTATGGCTACACCTTC.

CDR3 bases: TGTGCCAGCAGCACCACTGATACTATTATCTCCTACGAGCAGTACTTC. Translating gives CASSTTDTIISYEQYF. The chain has TRBV12-3 or TRBV12-4 and TRBJ2-7; D call uncertain. V was pared by 6 bases and J by 0 bases, with 18 bases between. CDR3 length: 16 residues.

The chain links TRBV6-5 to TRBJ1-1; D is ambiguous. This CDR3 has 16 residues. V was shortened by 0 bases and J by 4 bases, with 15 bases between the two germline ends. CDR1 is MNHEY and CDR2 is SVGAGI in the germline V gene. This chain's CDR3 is CASSYSKAGSRTEAFF. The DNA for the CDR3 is TGTGCCAGCAGTTACTCGAAGGCGGGTAGTCGCACTGAAGCTTTCTTT.

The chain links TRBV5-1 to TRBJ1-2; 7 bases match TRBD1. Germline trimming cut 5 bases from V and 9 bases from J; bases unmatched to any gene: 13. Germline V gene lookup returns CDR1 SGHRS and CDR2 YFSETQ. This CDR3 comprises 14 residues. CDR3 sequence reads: CASRLEGQLGRYTF. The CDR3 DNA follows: TGCGCCAGCAGACTAGAGGGACAGCTTGGACGCTACACCTTC.

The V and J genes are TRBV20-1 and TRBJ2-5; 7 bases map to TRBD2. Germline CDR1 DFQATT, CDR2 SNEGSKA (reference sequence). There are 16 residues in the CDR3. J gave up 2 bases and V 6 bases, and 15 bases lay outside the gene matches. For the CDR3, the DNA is TGCAGTGCGGGCGGGCGGGGGAAGGGCTGGCAAGAGACCCAGTACTTC. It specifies CSAGGRGKGWQETQYF.

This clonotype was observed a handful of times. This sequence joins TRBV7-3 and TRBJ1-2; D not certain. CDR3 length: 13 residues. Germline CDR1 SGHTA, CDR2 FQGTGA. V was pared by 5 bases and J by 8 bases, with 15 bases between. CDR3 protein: CASSPSREDGYTF. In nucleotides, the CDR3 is TGTGCCAGCAGCCCATCCCGGGAGGACGGCTACACCTTC.

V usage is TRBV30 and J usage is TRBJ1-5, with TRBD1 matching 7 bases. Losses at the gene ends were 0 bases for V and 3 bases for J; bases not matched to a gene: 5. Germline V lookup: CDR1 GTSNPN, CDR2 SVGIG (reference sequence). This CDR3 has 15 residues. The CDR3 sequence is CAWSVGGGPNQPQHF. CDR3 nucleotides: TGTGCCTGGAGTGTAGGAGGGGGCCCCAATCAGCCCCAGCATTTT. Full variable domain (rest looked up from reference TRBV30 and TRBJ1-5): SQTIHQWPATLVQPVGSPLSLECTVEGTSNPNLYWYRQAAGRGLQLLFYSVGIGQISSEVPQNLSASRPQDRQFILSSKKLLLSDSGFYLCAWSVGGGPNQPQHFGDGTRLSIL.

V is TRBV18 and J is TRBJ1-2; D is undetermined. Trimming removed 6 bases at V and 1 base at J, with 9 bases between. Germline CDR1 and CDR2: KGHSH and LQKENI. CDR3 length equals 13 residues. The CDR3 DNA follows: TGTGCCAGCTCCGACGGGAGTAACTATGGCTACACCTTC. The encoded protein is CASSDGSNYGYTF.

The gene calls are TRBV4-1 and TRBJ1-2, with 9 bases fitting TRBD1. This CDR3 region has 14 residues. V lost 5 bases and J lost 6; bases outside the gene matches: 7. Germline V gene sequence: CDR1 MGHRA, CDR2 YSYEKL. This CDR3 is CASSLAGTGNGYTF. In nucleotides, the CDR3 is TGCGCCAGCAGCTTAGCAGGGACAGGGAATGGCTACACCTTC.